This TCR beta chain was recorded in a study of blood T cell repertoires in COVID-19. Background on the study: From T cells, B-cell-depleted T cells, or PBMCs came the material, which was cDNA or gDNA.

The CDR3 length is 14 residues. CDR1 is SGHNT, CDR2 YYREEE, per germline (reference sequence). V shed 9 bases, J shed 2 bases, and the junction held 8 bases outside the gene matches. The data were produced by immunoSEQ multiplex PCR, yet TCRdb's version contains in-frame clones alone and is incomplete. The sample records about 160,000 clones, under 95% being singletons. This rearrangement joins TRBV5-4 to TRBJ2-3, with 8 bases aligning to TRBD2. Sample: peripheral blood. The TCR originated in a man in his fifties or sixties with active or convalescent COVID-19. CDR3 loop: CATTAGVLTDTQYF. Written as DNA, the CDR3 is TGTGCCACCACAGCGGGAGTCCTCACAGATACGCAGTATTTT.